The 9 T cell receptor beta chains presented below share a single source sample, sequenced in a study of vaccination and CD4 T cells after COVID-19. These receptors' targets are unknown. With the Oncomine TCR Beta short-read assay, DNA from cultured CD4+ T cells was sequenced. TCRdb analysed the PCR reads with MiXCR anew, one entry per CDR3 protein. The sample shows roughly 14,000 distinct CDR3 sequences, about three fifths of them seen only once. Treatment meaning: approximately nine-day PBMC culture with coronavirus spike peptide pools or control peptides (ViraFEST assay). Specimen: CD4+ T cells from blood, cultured in vitro. These receptors came from a human donor who had recovered from COVID-19.

V usage is TRBV11-2 and J usage is TRBJ2-3; D call uncertain. In germline, CDR1 is SGHAT, CDR2 FQNNGV. The CDR3 spans 13 residues. Trimming took 5 bases from V and 1 from J, leaving 7 bases between them. This CDR3 is CASSPAGTDTQYF. In DNA form, the CDR3 reads TGTGCCAGCAGCCCCGCGGGCACAGATACGCAGTATTTT.

The chain recombines TRBV11-2 with TRBJ2-7, with D possibly being TRBD1 or TRBD2 (5 bases each). Trimming removed 7 bases at V and 0 bases at J, with 13 bases between. Germline V lookup: CDR1 SGHAT, CDR2 FQNNGV. This CDR3 contains 14 residues. CDR3 region: CASTPGTPSYEQYF. In nucleotides, the CDR3 is TGTGCCAGCACCCCCGGGACCCCCTCCTACGAGCAGTACTTC. The whole variable domain, filled in from reference TRBV11-2 and TRBJ2-7, reads EAGVAQSPRYKIIEKRQSVAFWCNPISGHATLYWYQQILGQGPKLLIQFQNNGVVDDSQLPKDRFSAERLKGVDSTLKIQPAKLEDSAVYLCASTPGTPSYEQYFGPGTRLTVT.

This clonotype turned up a few times. The V gene is TRBV20-1, the J gene TRBJ2-3, with TRBD2 matching over 9 bases. The CDR3 extends over 15 amino acids. V trimming: 3 bases; J trimming: 2 bases; junction bases outside the gene matches: 6. Germline V gene lookup returns CDR1 DFQATT and CDR2 SNEGSKA (reference sequence). DNA of the CDR3: TGCAGTGCTAGTTTTAGCGGGGGAGCCACAGATACGCAGTATTTT. Its translation: CSASFSGGATDTQYF.

This clonotype was picked up one time. The chain joins TRBV7-9 to TRBJ1-6; a weak D match, TRBD1 (5 bases). Per the germline V gene, CDR1 is SEHNR and CDR2 is FQNEAQ (reference sequence). The CDR3 extends over 15 amino acids. Trimming removed 3 bases at V and 5 bases at J, with 11 bases between. This CDR3 reads CASSFQGINNSPLHF. CDR3 nucleotides: TGTGCCAGCAGCTTCCAGGGAATCAATAATTCACCCCTCCACTTT.

The rearrangement uses TRBV20-1 and TRBJ1-2; a possible D gene is TRBD1 (5 bases). The ends were cut back, 3 bases at V and 8 bases at J, with 13 bases in the middle. The CDR3 extends over 12 amino acids. Germline-derived CDR1 and CDR2 are DFQATT and SNEGSKA (reference sequence). CDR3 nucleotides: TGCAGTGCTAGGGGGGGTGACTGGGGCTACACCTTC. It codes for CSARGGDWGYTF.

In the case of this clonotype: An end of the junction does not agree with germline; a read error may underlie this. The genes are TRBV20-1 and TRBJ1-2; tentatively, D is TRBD1 (6 bases). Germline V gene lookup returns CDR1 DFQATT and CDR2 SNEGSKA (reference sequence). This CDR3 is 13 amino acids long. DNA for the CDR3: TGCAATGCTAGAAGGGACACCACCGAGGGCTACACCTTC. Amino acid sequence: CNARRDTTEGYTF.

The V and J genes are TRBV28 and TRBJ1-4; D perhaps matches TRBD1 (6 bases). CDR3 length: 11 amino acids. Germline V gene sequence: CDR1 MDHEN, CDR2 SYDVKM. The germline V and J ends were trimmed by 5 bases and 12 bases, with 10 bases remaining between them. The CDR3 loop is CASSGTRELFF. The CDR3 DNA follows: TGTGCCAGCAGTGGGACAAGGGAACTGTTTTTT.

CDR3 amino acids: CASTRGLSEQYF. In DNA form, the CDR3 reads TGTGCCAGCACGCGGGGGCTAAGCGAGCAGTACTTC. V is TRBV12-3 or TRBV12-4 and J is TRBJ2-7, with D possibly matching TRBD2 (7 bases). The CDR3 loop spans 12 amino acids. Trimming shortened V by 7 bases and J by 6 bases, and 13 bases separated the two germline ends.

The CDR3 here is CASRLGQRNTEAFF. CDR3 in DNA: TGTGCCAGCAGGTTGGGACAGAGAAACACTGAAGCTTTCTTT. The chain combines TRBV27 with TRBJ1-1, with TRBD1 identical over 7 bases. There are 14 residues in the CDR3. V shed 6 bases, J shed 2 bases, and the junction held 6 bases outside the gene matches. CDR1 is MNHEY, CDR2 SMNVEV, per germline (reference sequence).